This TCR beta chain was obtained from a study of T cell responses to AZD1222 COVID-19 vaccine. Sequencing used immunoSEQ multiplex PCR; TCRdb keeps in-frame clones, though not all of them. Of approximately 140,000 clones listed, around 95% are singletons. On this clone itself: The antigen is undetermined.

Study results and caveats: CD4 TCRs associated with vaccination spanned spike, dominating at 160-218 and 743-854. The study identified only six AZD1222 recipients as seropositive at baseline. The donor cohort was predominantly white British with a female majority, and clonal diversity may have been underestimated. Spike-specific TCR repertoires showed rising breadth and depth after two AZD1222 doses.

CDR3 size: 12 residues. V was cut by 3 bases and J by 7 bases, with 6 bases left in between. CDR1 and CDR2 from the germline V gene are LNHDA and SQIVND (reference sequence). This receptor was taken from an adult in good health. The chain joins TRBV19 to TRBJ2-2; unclear D gene. This specimen was peripheral blood, taken on day 0 of AZD1222 vaccination. The DNA for the CDR3 is TGTGCCAGTAGTATTCTCGGCGGGGAGCTGTTTTTT. Protein: CASSILGGELFF.